The source of this T cell receptor beta chain is a study of blood T cell repertoires in COVID-19. The repertoire was sequenced with immunoSEQ multiplex PCR; TCRdb's copy has only in-frame clones and lacks some. The sample records under 300,000 clones, 70% to 90% being singletons. J gave up 2 bases and V 0 bases, and 7 bases lay outside the gene matches. This CDR3 contains 16 residues. Germline V gene lookup returns CDR1 LGHNA and CDR2 YNFKEQ. Sequenced: PBMCs or T cells enriched from blood (not recorded which). The receptor was derived from a man between 18 and 35 years old who had recovered from COVID-19. This rearrangement joins TRBV4-2 to TRBJ2-7; TRBD2 matches at 7 bases. The CDR3 DNA is TGTGCCAGCAGCCAAGATCCAGCGGGGAGAACCTACGAGCAGTACTTC. Amino acids: CASSQDPAGRTYEQYF.